The sequence of this TCR beta chain was determined in a study of T cells in Graves' hyperthyroidism and ophthalmopathy. Per germline, CDR1 LGHNA and CDR2 YSLEER. The CDR3 is 17 residues long. Losses at the gene ends were 0 bases for V and 2 bases for J; bases not matched to a gene: 7. Authors of the study amplified TCR beta CDR3 regions from RNA transcripts. HTBI primers drove first-round RT-PCR of the TCR CDR3. Each CDR3 protein gets one entry after TCRdb re-called the multiplex PCR reads with MiXCR. The sample lists almost 600,000 distinct CDR3 sequences; around 42% were seen once. In this sample, this clonotype turned up many times.

This TCR came from a woman aged 18-30 years with Graves' hyperthyroidism. The V call is TRBV4-3, the J call TRBJ2-5; 9 bases align to TRBD2. Sequenced sample: peripheral blood or thyroid tissue (not recorded which). The CDR3 sequence: CASSQDPAGGFQETQYF. The CDR3, as DNA: TGCGCCAGCAGCCAAGATCCGGCGGGAGGGTTTCAAGAGACCCAGTACTTC.